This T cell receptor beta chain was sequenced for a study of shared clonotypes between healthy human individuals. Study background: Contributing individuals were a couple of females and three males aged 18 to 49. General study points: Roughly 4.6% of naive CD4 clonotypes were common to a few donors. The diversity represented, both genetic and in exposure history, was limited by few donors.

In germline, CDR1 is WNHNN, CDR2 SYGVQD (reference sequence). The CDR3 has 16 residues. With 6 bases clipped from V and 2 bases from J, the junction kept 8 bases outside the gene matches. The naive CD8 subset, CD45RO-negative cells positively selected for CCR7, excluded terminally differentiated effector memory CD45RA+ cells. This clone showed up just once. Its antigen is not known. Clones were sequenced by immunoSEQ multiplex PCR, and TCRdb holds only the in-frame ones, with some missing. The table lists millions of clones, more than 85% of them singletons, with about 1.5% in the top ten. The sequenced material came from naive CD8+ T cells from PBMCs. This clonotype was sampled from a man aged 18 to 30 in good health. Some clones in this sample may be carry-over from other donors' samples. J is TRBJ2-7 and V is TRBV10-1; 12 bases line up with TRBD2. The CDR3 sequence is CASRKKLAGGPYEQYF. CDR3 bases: TGCGCCAGCAGGAAAAAACTAGCGGGAGGACCCTACGAGCAGTACTTC.